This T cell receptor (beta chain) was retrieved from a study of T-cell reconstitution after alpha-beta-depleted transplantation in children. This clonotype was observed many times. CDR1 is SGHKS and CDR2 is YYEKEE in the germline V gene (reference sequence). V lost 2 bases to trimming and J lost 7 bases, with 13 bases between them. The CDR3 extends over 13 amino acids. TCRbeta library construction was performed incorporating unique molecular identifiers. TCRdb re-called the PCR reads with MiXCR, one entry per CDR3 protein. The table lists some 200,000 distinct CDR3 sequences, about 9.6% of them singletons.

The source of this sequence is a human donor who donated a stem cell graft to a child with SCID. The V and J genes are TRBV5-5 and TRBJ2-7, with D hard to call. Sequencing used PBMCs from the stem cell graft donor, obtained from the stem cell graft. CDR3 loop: CASSLATRWEQYF. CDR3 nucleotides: TGTGCCAGCAGCTTAGCGACGAGATGGGAGCAGTACTTC.